Below, one T cell receptor beta chain is given with its context. This table comes from immunoSEQ multiplex PCR, and its TCRdb copy is limited to in-frame clones, with some not included. Here the sample spans about 15,000 clones, approximately 73% being singletons. Treatment was either pembrolizumab 200 mg every 3 weeks or cemiplimab 350 mg every 2 weeks. Squamous cell carcinoma tissue after treatment was collected an average of 31 days into therapy. The sample comes from a study of T cells in tumors after PD-1 blockade. Turning to the study itself: A subset received ongoing vismodegib 150 mg daily alongside anti-PD-1 therapy. Tumor samples yielded about 22-fold more depth than single-cell TCR sequencing.

The CDR3 contains 16 residues. The V gene lost 0 bases and the J gene lost 6 bases, with 18 bases spanning the gap. The V gene's germline CDR1 is SGHTS and CDR2 YDEGEE. The chain carries TRBV5-8 and TRBJ1-1, with D maybe TRBD1 (6 bases). The sample here was tumor tissue, taken after anti-PD-1 treatment. The sequence was collected from a human donor with cutaneous squamous cell carcinoma. CDR3 coding DNA: TGTGCCAGCAGCTTGGCCTGGGACACCGATCGACCTGAAGCTTTCTTT. It specifies CASSLAWDTDRPEAFF.